This T cell receptor (beta chain) was sequenced during a study of T-cell reconstitution after alpha-beta-depleted transplantation in children. A TCRbeta library incorporating unique molecular identifiers was prepared. Via MiXCR, TCRdb re-called the PCR reads, giving one row per CDR3 protein. Altogether about 610,000 distinct CDR3 sequences are present, roughly a tenth being singletons, with the ten largest covering roughly 4%. In this sample, this clonotype turned up many times. V trimming: 0 bases; J trimming: 3 bases; junction bases outside the gene matches: 8. CDR1 is SGHDT, CDR2 YYEEEE, per germline. This CDR3 is 16 amino acids long.

The clonotype originates from a human donor who donated a stem cell graft to a child with acute myeloid leukemia. The sequenced sample was PBMCs from the stem cell graft donor, obtained from the stem cell graft. The chain has TRBV5-6 and TRBJ2-7; 8 bases fit TRBD1. CDR3 nucleotides: TGTGCCAGCAGCTTGGGATTGGGACAGGATCACTACGAGCAGTACTTC. It codes for CASSLGLGQDHYEQYF. Full variable domain (remainder filled in from reference TRBV5-6 and TRBJ2-7): DAGVTQSPTHLIKTRGQQVTLRCSPKSGHDTVSWYQQALGQGPQFIFQYYEEEERQRGNFPDRFSGHQFPNYSSELNVNALLLGDSALYLCASSLGLGQDHYEQYFGPGTRLTVT.